A few counts support the clone carrying this T cell receptor (beta chain). Its target is not known. Produced via immunoSEQ multiplex PCR; TCRdb's table is partial and in-frame only. The repertoire holds some 51,000 clones, with roughly 78% as singletons. As to time point: week 5, during vaccination. Vaccination used 300 ug of mutant IDH1 20-mer peptide per dose, with topical imiquimod. Donors had new WHO grade 3 or 4 IDH1-mutant, ATRX-lost astrocytomas. This entry belongs to a study of a mutant IDH1 vaccine in newly diagnosed glioma. Study summary: Most had both radiotherapy and temozolomide beforehand; others had only one.

Whole-study results and caveats: Pseudoprogression apparently tracked independently of changes in top peripheral T cell clonotypes. Patients showed vaccine-induced immune responses at a rate of roughly 93%.

Specimen: PBMCs, collected from a glioma patient whose treatment included an IDH1 peptide vaccine. The clonotype comes from a man in his fifties or sixties with glioma.

In nucleotides, the CDR3 is TGTGCCAGCAGCTTAGAGGTCGGATGGGGTGAAGCTTTCTTT. Translated, it gives CASSLEVGWGEAFF. The V and J genes are TRBV7-9 and TRBJ1-1; D call uncertain. The CDR3 consists of 14 residues. CDR1 and CDR2 from the germline V gene are SEHNR and FQNEAQ (reference sequence). V was shortened by 1 base and J by 7 bases, with 13 bases between the two germline ends.